The clone carrying this T cell receptor beta chain was picked up many times. The source material, RNA transcripts, was used to amplify TCR beta CDR3 regions. First-round RT-PCR with HTBI primers amplified the TCR CDR3 region. One entry per CDR3 protein results from TCRdb running MiXCR on the multiplex PCR reads. The table shows hundreds of thousands of distinct CDR3 sequences, with less than 30% occurring only once. V was pared by 5 bases and J by 2 bases, with 5 bases of the junction left unmatched. This CDR3 is built from 16 residues. These data originate in a study of T cells in Graves' hyperthyroidism and ophthalmopathy.

The V and J genes are TRBV12-3 or TRBV12-4 and TRBJ2-5, with TRBD2 identical over 13 bases. What was sequenced was blood. The TCR originated in a man in his forties or fifties with Graves' hyperthyroidism that later progressed to Graves' ophthalmopathy. CDR3 protein: CASSPGLAGRQETQYF. The DNA for the CDR3 is TGTGCCAGCAGTCCGGGACTAGCGGGGAGGCAAGAGACCCAGTACTTC.